Presented here are 8 T cell receptor beta chains from one specimen sequenced in a study of cytomegalovirus exposure and HLA in healthy donors. Vbeta (60) and Jbeta (13) primers were used in the PCR. TCRdb's copy holds only in-frame clones and misses some; the assay was immunoSEQ multiplex PCR. This table has fewer than 200,000 clones, less than 90% appearing once. The specimen was PBMCs. These receptor sequences come from a man over 45 in good health and CMV-seronegative.

This chain links TRBV5-1 with TRBJ2-5; D might be TRBD2 (6 bases). V was cut by 3 bases and J by 2 bases, with 11 bases left in between. CDR3 length: 14 amino acids. Germline CDR1 reads SGHRS; CDR2 reads YFSETQ. The CDR3 is CASSSGRGQETQYF. The CDR3 bases are TGCGCCAGCAGCTCTGGGCGGGGACAAGAGACCCAGTACTTC.

This chain uses TRBV18 with TRBJ2-2; tentative D call: TRBD2 (5 bases). Germline CDR1 KGHSH, CDR2 LQKENI. The CDR3 covers 14 residues. V was shortened by 3 bases and J by 4 bases, with 9 bases between the two germline ends. This CDR3 reads CASSPSRGTGELFF. The CDR3 DNA is TGTGCCAGCTCACCGAGCCGGGGCACCGGGGAGCTGTTTTTT.

The chain carries TRBV27 and TRBJ2-7; 7 bases are shared with TRBD1. CDR3 length: 15 residues. With 4 bases clipped from V and 2 bases from J, the junction kept 8 bases outside the gene matches. In germline, CDR1 is MNHEY, CDR2 SMNVEV (reference sequence). The CDR3 DNA reads as TGTGCCAGCAGTTCACTGAACAGGGGTACCTACGAGCAGTACTTC. Translation: CASSSLNRGTYEQYF.

The chain combines TRBV5-4 with TRBJ1-1; TRBD1 is a possible D gene (6 bases). Trimming pared 7 bases from V and 6 bases from J, leaving 22 bases between. The CDR3 spans 15 residues. Germline CDR1 and CDR2: SGHNT and YYREEE (reference sequence). The CDR3, as DNA: TGTGCCAGCGGGGGAGGGGGAATGGGTGAGGCTGAAGCTTTCTTT. It translates to CASGGGGMGEAEAFF.

This sequence joins TRBV7-6 and TRBJ1-2; a weak D match, TRBD1 (5 bases). The CDR3 contains 15 residues. Trimming took off 8 bases at V and 3 bases at J, with 19 bases between the two ends. The germline V gene has CDR1 SGHVS and CDR2 FNYEAQ. The CDR3 DNA is TGTGCCAGCCACTTTCCTACGACAGCCCACTATGGCTACACCTTC. It codes for CASHFPTTAHYGYTF.

The chain is built from TRBV5-1 and TRBJ2-2; tentative D call: TRBD1 (5 bases). The CDR3 consists of 15 residues. V dropped 3 bases and J dropped 1 base, with 10 bases sitting between them. Germline CDR1 reads SGHRS; CDR2 reads YFSETQ. The CDR3 DNA reads as TGCGCCAGCAGCTATAGCCAGGGGAACACCGGGGAGCTGTTTTTT. It codes for CASSYSQGNTGELFF.

The chain couples TRBV15 to TRBJ2-7; TRBD1 is a possible D gene (5 bases). V was clipped by 3 bases and J by 7 bases, with 10 bases between them. Germline CDR1 is LNHNV and CDR2 is YYDKDF (reference sequence). The length of the CDR3 is 12 residues. CDR3 nucleotide sequence: TGTGCCACCAGCAGGGGGCTCAGGGAGCAGTACTTC. Amino acid sequence: CATSRGLREQYF.

The chain recombines TRBV7-2 with TRBJ2-5, with 12 bases lining up with TRBD1. Germline trimming cut 1 base from V and 5 bases from J; bases unmatched to any gene: 11. Per the germline V gene, CDR1 is SGHTA and CDR2 is FQGNSA. The CDR3 consists of 18 residues. CDR3 coding DNA: TGTGCCAGCAGCTTAGAGGGGACAGGGGGCAAGTTGGGGGAGACCCAGTACTTC. Translating it yields CASSLEGTGGKLGETQYF. The full variable domain, rest sourced from reference TRBV7-2 and TRBJ2-5, is GAGVSQSPSNKVTEKGKDVELRCDPISGHTALYWYRQSLGQGLEFLIYFQGNSAPDKSGLPSDRFSAERTGGSVSTLTIQRTQQEDSAVYLCASSLEGTGGKLGETQYFGPGTRLLVL.